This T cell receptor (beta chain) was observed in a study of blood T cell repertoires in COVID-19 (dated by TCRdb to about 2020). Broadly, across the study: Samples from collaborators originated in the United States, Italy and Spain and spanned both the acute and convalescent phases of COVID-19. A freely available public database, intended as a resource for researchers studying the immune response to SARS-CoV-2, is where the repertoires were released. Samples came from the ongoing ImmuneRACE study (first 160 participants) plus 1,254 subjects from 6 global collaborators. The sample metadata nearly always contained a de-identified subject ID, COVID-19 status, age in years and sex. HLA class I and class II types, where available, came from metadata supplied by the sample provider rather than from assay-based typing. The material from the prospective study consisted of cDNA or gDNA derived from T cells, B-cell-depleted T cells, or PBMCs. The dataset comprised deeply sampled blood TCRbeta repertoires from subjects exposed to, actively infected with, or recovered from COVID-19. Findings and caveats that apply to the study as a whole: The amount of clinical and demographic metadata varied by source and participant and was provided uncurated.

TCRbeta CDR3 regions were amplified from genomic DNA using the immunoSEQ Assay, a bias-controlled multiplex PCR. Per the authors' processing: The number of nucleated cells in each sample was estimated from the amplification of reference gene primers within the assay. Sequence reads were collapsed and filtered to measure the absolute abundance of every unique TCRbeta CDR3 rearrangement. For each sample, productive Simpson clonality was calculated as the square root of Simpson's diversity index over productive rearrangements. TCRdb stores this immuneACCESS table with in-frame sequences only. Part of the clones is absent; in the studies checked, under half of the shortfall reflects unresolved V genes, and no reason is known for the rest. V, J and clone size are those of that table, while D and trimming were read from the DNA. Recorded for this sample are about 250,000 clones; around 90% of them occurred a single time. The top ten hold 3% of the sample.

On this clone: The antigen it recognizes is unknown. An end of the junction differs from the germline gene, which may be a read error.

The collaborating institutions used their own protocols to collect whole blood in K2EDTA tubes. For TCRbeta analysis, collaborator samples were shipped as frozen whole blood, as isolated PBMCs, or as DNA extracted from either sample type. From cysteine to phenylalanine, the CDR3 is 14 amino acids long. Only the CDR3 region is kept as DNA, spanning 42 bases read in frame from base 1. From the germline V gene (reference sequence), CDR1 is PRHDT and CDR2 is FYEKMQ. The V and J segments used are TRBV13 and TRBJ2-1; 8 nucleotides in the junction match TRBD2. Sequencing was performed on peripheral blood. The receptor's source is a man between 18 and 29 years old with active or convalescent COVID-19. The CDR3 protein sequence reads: CASSLSGRYSEQFF. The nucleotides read TGTGCCAGCAGCTTAAGCGGGAGATACAGTGAGCAGTTCTTC.